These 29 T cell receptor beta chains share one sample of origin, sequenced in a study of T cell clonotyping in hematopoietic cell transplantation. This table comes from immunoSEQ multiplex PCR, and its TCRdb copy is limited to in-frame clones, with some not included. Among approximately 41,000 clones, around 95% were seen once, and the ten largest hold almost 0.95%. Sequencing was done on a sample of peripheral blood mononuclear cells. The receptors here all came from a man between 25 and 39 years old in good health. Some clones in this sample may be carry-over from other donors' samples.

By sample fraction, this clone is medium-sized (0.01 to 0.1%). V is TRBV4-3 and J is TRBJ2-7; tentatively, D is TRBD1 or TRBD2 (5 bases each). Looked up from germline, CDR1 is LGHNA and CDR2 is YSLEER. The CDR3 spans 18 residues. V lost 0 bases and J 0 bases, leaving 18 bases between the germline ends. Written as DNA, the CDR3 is TGCGCCAGCAGCCAAGATGGGGGTGGGGTGGCCCCCTCCTACGAGCAGTACTTC. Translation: CASSQDGGGVAPSYEQYF.

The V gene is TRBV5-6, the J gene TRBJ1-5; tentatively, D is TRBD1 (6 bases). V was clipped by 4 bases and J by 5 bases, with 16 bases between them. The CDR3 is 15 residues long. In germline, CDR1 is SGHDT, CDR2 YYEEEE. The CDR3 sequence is CASSRGFGGDQPQHF. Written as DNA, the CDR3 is TGTGCCAGCAGCCGTGGTTTTGGGGGCGATCAGCCCCAGCATTTT.

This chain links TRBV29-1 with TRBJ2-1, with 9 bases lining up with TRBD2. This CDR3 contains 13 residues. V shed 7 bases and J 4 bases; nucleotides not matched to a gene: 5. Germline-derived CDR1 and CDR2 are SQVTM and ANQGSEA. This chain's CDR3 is CSASGTKYNEQFF. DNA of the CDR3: TGCAGCGCTAGCGGGACTAAGTACAATGAGCAGTTCTTC.

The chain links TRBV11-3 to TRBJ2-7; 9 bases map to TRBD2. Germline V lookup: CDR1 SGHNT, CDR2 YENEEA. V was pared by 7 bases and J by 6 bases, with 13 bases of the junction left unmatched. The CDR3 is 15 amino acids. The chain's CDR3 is CASTPGASGALEQYF. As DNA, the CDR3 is TGTGCCAGCACCCCAGGGGCTAGCGGGGCACTCGAGCAGTACTTC.

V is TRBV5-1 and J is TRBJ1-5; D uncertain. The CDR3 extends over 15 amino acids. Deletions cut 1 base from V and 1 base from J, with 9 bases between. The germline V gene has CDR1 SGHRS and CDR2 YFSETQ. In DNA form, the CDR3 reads TGCGCCAGCAGCTTGAACGAGGACAGCAATCAGCCCCAGCATTTT. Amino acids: CASSLNEDSNQPQHF.

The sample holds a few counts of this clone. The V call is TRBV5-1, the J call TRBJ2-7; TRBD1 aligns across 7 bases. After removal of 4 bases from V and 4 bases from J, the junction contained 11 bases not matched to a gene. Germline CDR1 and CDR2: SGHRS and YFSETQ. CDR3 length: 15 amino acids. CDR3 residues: CASSPGQARAYEQYF. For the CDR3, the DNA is TGCGCCAGCAGCCCCGGACAGGCAAGAGCGTACGAGCAGTACTTC.

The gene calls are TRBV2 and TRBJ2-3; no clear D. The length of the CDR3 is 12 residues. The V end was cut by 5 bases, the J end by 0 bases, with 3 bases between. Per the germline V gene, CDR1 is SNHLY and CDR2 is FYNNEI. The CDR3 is CASSLSTDTQYF. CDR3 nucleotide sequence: TGTGCCAGCAGTCTTAGCACAGATACGCAGTATTTT.

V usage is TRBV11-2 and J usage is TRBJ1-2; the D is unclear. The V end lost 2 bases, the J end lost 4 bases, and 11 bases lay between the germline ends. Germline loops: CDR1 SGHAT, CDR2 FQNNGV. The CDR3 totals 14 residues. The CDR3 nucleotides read TGTGCCAGCAGCTTATCTCGGGGATTCTATGGCTACACCTTC. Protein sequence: CASSLSRGFYGYTF.

In nucleotides, the CDR3 is TGTGCCAGCCAGGGACAGTCAAACGGTGGCTACACCTTC. It codes for CASQGQSNGGYTF. The chain links TRBV6-1 to TRBJ1-2, with 7 bases aligning to TRBD1. The germline CDR1 and CDR2 sequences are MNHNS and SASEGT. The CDR3 is made up of 13 amino acids. The V gene end was trimmed by 8 bases and the J gene end by 7 bases; junction bases not matched to a gene: 10.

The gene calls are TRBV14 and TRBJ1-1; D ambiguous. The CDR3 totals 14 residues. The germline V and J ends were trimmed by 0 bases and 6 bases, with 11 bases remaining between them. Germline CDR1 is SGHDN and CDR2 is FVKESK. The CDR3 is CASSQDLNNPEAFF. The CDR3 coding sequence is TGTGCCAGCAGCCAAGACCTCAATAACCCTGAAGCTTTCTTT.

In nucleotides, the CDR3 is TGTGCCAGTAGTATTCGGGGACCGAGTGGCTATGGCTACACCTTC. It encodes CASSIRGPSGYGYTF. V usage is TRBV19 and J usage is TRBJ1-2, with D possibly being TRBD1 (5 bases). V lost 3 bases, J lost 4 bases, and 15 bases lay in between. The CDR3 length is 15 residues. Germline V gene data show CDR1 as LNHDA and CDR2 as SQIVND (reference sequence). The full variable domain, its missing parts supplied by reference TRBV19 and TRBJ1-2, is DGGITQSPKYLFRKEGQNVTLSCEQNLNHDAMYWYRQDPGQGLRLIYYSQIVNDFQKGDIAEGYSVSREKKESFPLTVTSAQKNPTAFYLCASSIRGPSGYGYTFGSGTRLTVV.

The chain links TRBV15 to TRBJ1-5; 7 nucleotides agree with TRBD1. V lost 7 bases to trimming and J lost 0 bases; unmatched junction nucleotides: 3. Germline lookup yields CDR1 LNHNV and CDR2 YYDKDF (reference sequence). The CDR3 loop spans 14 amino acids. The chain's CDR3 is CATKGQISNQPQHF. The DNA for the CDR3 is TGTGCCACCAAGGGACAGATTAGCAATCAGCCCCAGCATTTT.

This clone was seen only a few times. CDR3 in DNA: TGCGCCAGCAGCCAAGAGAGTCCAGCTTGGCCCTATGGCTACACCTTC. Translating it yields CASSQESPAWPYGYTF. The chain is built from TRBV4-1 and TRBJ1-2; D is ambiguous. The CDR3 length is 16 residues. Germline V gene sequence: CDR1 MGHRA, CDR2 YSYEKL. Trimming shortened V by 0 bases and J by 4 bases, and 15 bases separated the two germline ends.

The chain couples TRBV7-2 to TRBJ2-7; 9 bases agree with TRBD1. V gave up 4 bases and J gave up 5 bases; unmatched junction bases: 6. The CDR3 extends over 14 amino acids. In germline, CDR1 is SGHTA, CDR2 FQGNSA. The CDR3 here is CASSYRGRNDEQYF. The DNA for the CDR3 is TGTGCCAGCAGCTACAGGGGGCGAAACGACGAGCAGTACTTC.

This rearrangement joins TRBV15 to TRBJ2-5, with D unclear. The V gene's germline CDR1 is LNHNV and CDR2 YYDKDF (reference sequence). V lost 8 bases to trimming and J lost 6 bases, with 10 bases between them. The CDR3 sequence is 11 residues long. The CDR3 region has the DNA TGTGCCACCGTGAGCCACCAGACCCAGTACTTC. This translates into CATVSHQTQYF. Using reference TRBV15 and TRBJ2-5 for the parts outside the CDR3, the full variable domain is DAMVIQNPRYQVTQFGKPVTLSCSQTLNHNVMYWYQQKSSQAPKLLFHYYDKDFNNEADTPDNFQSRRPNTSFCFLDIRSPGLGDTAMYLCATVSHQTQYFGPGTRLLVL.

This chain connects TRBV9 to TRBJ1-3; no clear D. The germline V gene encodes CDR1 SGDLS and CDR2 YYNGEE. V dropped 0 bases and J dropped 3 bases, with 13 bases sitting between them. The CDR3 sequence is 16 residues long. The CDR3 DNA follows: TGTGCCAGCAGCGTAGAACCACCATCGGGTGGAAACACCATATATTTT. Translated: CASSVEPPSGGNTIYF.

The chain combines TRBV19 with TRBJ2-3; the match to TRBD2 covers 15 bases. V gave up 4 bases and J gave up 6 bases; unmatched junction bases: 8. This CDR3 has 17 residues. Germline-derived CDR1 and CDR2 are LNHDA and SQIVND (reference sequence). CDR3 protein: CASSKWTSGRAFDTQYF. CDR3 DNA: TGTGCCAGTAGTAAGTGGACTAGCGGGAGGGCCTTCGATACGCAGTATTTT.

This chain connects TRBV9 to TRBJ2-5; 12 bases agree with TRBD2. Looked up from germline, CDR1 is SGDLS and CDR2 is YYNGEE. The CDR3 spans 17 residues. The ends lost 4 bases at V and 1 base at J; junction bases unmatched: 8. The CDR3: CASSSGASGRAQETQYF. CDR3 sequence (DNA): TGTGCCAGCAGCTCCGGGGCTAGCGGGAGGGCCCAAGAGACCCAGTACTTC.

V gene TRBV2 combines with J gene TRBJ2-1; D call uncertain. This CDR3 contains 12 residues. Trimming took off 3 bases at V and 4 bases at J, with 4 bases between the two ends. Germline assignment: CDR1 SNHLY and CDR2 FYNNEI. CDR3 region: CASSEPYNEQFF. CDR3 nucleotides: TGTGCCAGCAGTGAGCCTTACAATGAGCAGTTCTTC.

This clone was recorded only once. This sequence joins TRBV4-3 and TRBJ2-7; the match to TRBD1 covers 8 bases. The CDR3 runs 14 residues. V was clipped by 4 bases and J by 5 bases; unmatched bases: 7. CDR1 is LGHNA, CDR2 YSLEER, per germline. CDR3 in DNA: TGCGCCAGCAGCCCGGGGACAGGTCTGAACGAGCAGTACTTC. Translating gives CASSPGTGLNEQYF.

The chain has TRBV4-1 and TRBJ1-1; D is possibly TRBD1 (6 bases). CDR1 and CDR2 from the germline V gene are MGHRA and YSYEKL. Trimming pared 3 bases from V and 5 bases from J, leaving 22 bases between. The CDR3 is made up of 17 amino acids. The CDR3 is CASSHGRLGASGTEAFF. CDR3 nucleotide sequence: TGCGCCAGCAGCCACGGACGCTTGGGGGCGAGTGGAACTGAAGCTTTCTTT.

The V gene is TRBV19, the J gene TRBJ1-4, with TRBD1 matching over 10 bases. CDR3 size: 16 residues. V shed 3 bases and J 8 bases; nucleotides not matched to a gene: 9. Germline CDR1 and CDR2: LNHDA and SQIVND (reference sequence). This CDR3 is CASSILGQGEGEKLFF. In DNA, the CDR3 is TGTGCCAGTAGTATCCTCGGACAGGGGGAGGGAGAAAAACTGTTTTTT.

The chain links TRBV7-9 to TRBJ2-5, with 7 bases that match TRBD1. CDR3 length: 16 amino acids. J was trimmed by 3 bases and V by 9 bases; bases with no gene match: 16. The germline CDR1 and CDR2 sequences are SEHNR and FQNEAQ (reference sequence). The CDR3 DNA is TGTGCCAGTTCTCACCGCCCTGACAGGGTTGAAGAGACCCAGTACTTC. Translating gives CASSHRPDRVEETQYF. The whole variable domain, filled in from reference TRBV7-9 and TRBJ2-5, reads DTGVSQNPRHKITKRGQNVTFRCDPISEHNRLYWYRQTLGQGPEFLTYFQNEAQLEKSRLLSDRFSAERPKGSFSTLEIQRTEQGDSAMYLCASSHRPDRVEETQYFGPGTRLLVL.

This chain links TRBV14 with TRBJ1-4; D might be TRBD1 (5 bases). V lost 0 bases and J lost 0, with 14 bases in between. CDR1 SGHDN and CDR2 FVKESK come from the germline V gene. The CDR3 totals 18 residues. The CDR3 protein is CASSQDAGHPATNEKLFF. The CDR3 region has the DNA TGTGCCAGCAGCCAAGATGCTGGACATCCTGCAACTAATGAAAAACTGTTTTTT. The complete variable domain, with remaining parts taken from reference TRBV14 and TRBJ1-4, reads EAGVTQFPSHSVIEKGQTVTLRCDPISGHDNLYWYRRVMGKEIKFLLHFVKESKQDESGMPNNRFLAERTGGTYSTLKVQPAELEDSGVYFCASSQDAGHPATNEKLFFGSGTQLSVL.

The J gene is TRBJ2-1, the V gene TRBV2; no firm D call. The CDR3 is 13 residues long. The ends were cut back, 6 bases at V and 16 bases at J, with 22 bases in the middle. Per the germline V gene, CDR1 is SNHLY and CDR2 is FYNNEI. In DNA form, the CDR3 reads TGTGCCAGCAGCCCCTTGACGAGCGCTAACCCATTCTTC. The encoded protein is CASSPLTSANPFF.

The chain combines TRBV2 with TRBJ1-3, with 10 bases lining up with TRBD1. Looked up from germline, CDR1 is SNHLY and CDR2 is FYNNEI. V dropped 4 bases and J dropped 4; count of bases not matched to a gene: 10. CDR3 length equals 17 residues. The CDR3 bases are TGTGCCAGCAGTGCGGGACAGGGGTCGACGAAAGGAAACACCATATATTTT. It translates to CASSAGQGSTKGNTIYF.

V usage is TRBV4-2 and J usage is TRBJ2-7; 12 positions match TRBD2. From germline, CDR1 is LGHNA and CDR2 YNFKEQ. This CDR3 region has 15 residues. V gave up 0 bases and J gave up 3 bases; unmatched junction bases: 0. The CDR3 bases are TGTGCCAGCAGCCAAGAGGGACTAGCGGGCTACGAGCAGTACTTC. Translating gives CASSQEGLAGYEQYF.

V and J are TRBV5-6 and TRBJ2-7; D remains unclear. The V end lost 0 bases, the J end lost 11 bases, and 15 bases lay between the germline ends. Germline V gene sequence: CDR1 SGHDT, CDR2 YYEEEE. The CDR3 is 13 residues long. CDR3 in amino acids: CASSLEVGRAEYF. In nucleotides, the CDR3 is TGTGCCAGCAGCTTGGAGGTCGGACGGGCAGAGTACTTC.

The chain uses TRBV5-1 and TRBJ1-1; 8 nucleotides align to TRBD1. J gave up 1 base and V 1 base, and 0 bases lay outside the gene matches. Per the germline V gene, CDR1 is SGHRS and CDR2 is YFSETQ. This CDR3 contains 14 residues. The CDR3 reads CASSLQGANTEAFF. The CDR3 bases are TGCGCCAGCAGCTTGCAGGGGGCGAACACTGAAGCTTTCTTT.